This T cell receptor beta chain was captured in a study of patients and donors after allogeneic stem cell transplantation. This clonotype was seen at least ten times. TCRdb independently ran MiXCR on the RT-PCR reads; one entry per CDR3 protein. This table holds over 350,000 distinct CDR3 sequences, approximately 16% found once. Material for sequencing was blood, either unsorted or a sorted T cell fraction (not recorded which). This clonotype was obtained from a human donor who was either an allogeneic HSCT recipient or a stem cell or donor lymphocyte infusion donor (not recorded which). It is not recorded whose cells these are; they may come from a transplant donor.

The CDR3 nucleotides read TGTGCCAGCAGCTTAATCGCGGGAGGGTTAACAGATACGCAGTATTTT. Protein product: CASSLIAGGLTDTQYF. The gene calls are TRBV7-6 and TRBJ2-3, with 9 bases matching TRBD2. Trimming removed 2 bases from V and 3 bases from J; junction bases left unmatched: 6. The CDR3 runs to 16 residues. The germline V gene has CDR1 SGHVS and CDR2 FNYEAQ.